The 28 T cell receptor beta chains listed next were all sequenced from one sample in a study of T cell responses to AZD1222 COVID-19 vaccine. Here immunoSEQ multiplex PCR was the method, and the copy in TCRdb shows in-frame clones only, minus some. Counted here are 95,000 to 150,000 clones, roughly 90% occurring once; the ten biggest clones make up about 8%. The sample was peripheral blood, taken 28 days after the second AZD1222 dose. Source of these receptors: an adult who received the AZD1222 COVID-19 vaccine.

This clone occurred a few times. The gene calls are TRBV5-4 and TRBJ2-2; D might be TRBD2 (6 bases). V lost 4 bases and J lost 0, with 13 bases in between. This CDR3 has 16 residues. Germline V lookup: CDR1 SGHNT, CDR2 YYREEE (reference sequence). CDR3 residues: CASSLRDSTNTGELFF. In nucleotides, the CDR3 is TGTGCCAGCAGCCTCCGGGACTCCACGAACACCGGGGAGCTGTTTTTT.

The chain couples TRBV12-3 or TRBV12-4 to TRBJ2-3; a possible D gene is TRBD1 (5 bases). Trimming left V 3 bases short and J 1 base short, with 5 bases between. The CDR3 has 13 amino acids. The CDR3 DNA reads TGTGCCAGCAGTTTCAGGGGCACAGATACGCAGTATTTT. Its protein is CASSFRGTDTQYF.

The gene calls are TRBV7-9 and TRBJ2-5; D is perhaps TRBD1 (5 bases). The V gene's germline CDR1 is SEHNR and CDR2 FQNEAQ (reference sequence). This CDR3 region has 13 residues. V was cut by 4 bases and J by 2 bases, with 8 bases left in between. CDR3 nucleotide sequence: TGTGCCAGCAGCTCGACAGAACAAGAGACCCAGTACTTC. This sequence encodes CASSSTEQETQYF.

V usage is TRBV15 and J usage is TRBJ2-2; TRBD1 might be the D (6 bases). From germline, CDR1 is LNHNV and CDR2 YYDKDF (reference sequence). The CDR3 loop spans 13 amino acids. Trimming left V 2 bases short and J 5 bases short, with 6 bases between. DNA of the CDR3: TGTGCCACCAGCAGAACAGGGACCGGGGAGCTGTTTTTT. Its protein is CATSRTGTGELFF.

The rearrangement links TRBV24-1 to TRBJ1-3, with TRBD1 matching 9 bases. After removal of 5 bases from V and 4 bases from J, the junction contained 5 bases not matched to a gene. The CDR3 is made up of 15 amino acids. CDR1 and CDR2 (germline): KGHDR, SFDVKD. The CDR3, as DNA: TGTGCCACCAGTGCCCTGGGACAGGGAGGAAACACCATATATTTT. Translation: CATSALGQGGNTIYF.

Here the CDR3 reads CASSSPLRSGELFF. The CDR3 nucleotides read TGTGCCAGCAGCTCCCCCCTCAGGTCCGGGGAGCTGTTTTTT. The gene calls are TRBV7-2 and TRBJ2-2; D not resolved. CDR3 length: 14 amino acids. Germline CDR1 and CDR2: SGHTA and FQGNSA. The V end lost 4 bases, the J end lost 6 bases, and 12 bases lay between the germline ends.

The V gene is TRBV28, the J gene TRBJ1-2; D gene ambiguous. Between the trimmed V and J ends, which lost 2 bases and 0 bases, there was a span of 13 bases. Germline CDR1 MDHEN, CDR2 SYDVKM. This CDR3 region has 16 residues. The DNA of the CDR3 is TGTGCCAGCAGTTTACAACCTAAGGGTGCTAACTATGGCTACACCTTC. Protein product: CASSLQPKGANYGYTF.

This clone has more than one count but fewer than ten. The chain has TRBV5-1 and TRBJ1-1; no clear D gene. Germline V lookup: CDR1 SGHRS, CDR2 YFSETQ. V was clipped by 2 bases and J by 0 bases, with 11 bases between them. The CDR3 length is 15 residues. Written as DNA, the CDR3 is TGCGCCAGCAGCTTCATTTCGGGTATGAACACTGAAGCTTTCTTT. Translating gives CASSFISGMNTEAFF.

The chain carries TRBV2 and TRBJ2-7, with no clear D. CDR3 size: 13 residues. The germline V gene encodes CDR1 SNHLY and CDR2 FYNNEI. V was pared by 6 bases and J by 0 bases, with 9 bases between. The CDR3 bases are TGTGCCAGCAGCGCGGACCTCTCCTACGAGCAGTACTTC. Its translation: CASSADLSYEQYF.

CDR3 sequence (DNA): TGTGCCAGCAGCCAAGGACAGGAGACCTACAATGAGCAGTTCTTC. Amino acid sequence: CASSQGQETYNEQFF. This chain connects TRBV3-1 (or the pseudogene TRBV3-2) to TRBJ2-1; tentatively, D is TRBD1 (6 bases). V shed 1 base and J shed 2 bases, with 9 bases lying between them. The V gene's germline CDR1 is LGHDT and CDR2 YNNKEL (reference sequence). The CDR3 is made up of 15 amino acids.

This sequence joins TRBV4-1 and TRBJ1-4, with D possibly matching TRBD1 (6 bases). The CDR3 has 15 amino acids. Trimming left V 2 bases short and J 3 bases short, with 10 bases between. Germline CDR1 is MGHRA and CDR2 is YSYEKL. The CDR3 is CASSQSRGPNEKLFF. The CDR3 coding sequence is TGCGCCAGCAGCCAATCCAGGGGCCCTAATGAAAAACTGTTTTTT.

The chain uses TRBV18 and TRBJ1-2; 9 nucleotides match TRBD1. V shed 1 base and J 0 bases; nucleotides not matched to a gene: 9. Per the germline V gene, CDR1 is KGHSH and CDR2 is LQKENI. This CDR3 comprises 18 residues. CDR3 residues: CASSPLGTGTGSNYGYTF. DNA for the CDR3: TGTGCCAGCTCACCACTTGGGACCGGGACAGGGTCTAACTATGGCTACACCTTC.

As regards this clone: A junction boundary mismatches the germline segment, possibly from a read error. The J gene is TRBJ1-2, the V gene TRBV29-1, with TRBD1 identical over 9 bases. There are 13 residues in the CDR3. Germline CDR1 reads SQVTM; CDR2 reads ANQGSEA. CDR3 sequence: CSVLDTGQGNSNF. CDR3 DNA: TGCAGCGTCCTCGATACGGGACAGGGAAATTCCAACTTC.

The chain couples TRBV5-1 to TRBJ2-3, with D uncertain. There are 14 residues in the CDR3. V dropped 0 bases and J dropped 3 bases, with 8 bases sitting between them. The germline V gene encodes CDR1 SGHRS and CDR2 YFSETQ. CDR3 coding DNA: TGCGCCAGCAGCTTGGCCCAGTTAACAGATACGCAGTATTTT. Amino acids: CASSLAQLTDTQYF. The full variable domain, its missing parts supplied by reference TRBV5-1 and TRBJ2-3, is KAGVTQTPRYLIKTRGQQVTLSCSPISGHRSVSWYQQTPGQGLQFLFEYFSETQRNKGNFPGRFSGRQFSNSRSEMNVSTLELGDSALYLCASSLAQLTDTQYFGPGTRLTVL.

The chain combines TRBV29-1 with TRBJ1-2, with a possible D match to TRBD1 (5 bases). Germline values: CDR1 SQVTM, CDR2 ANQGSEA. Trimming stripped 5 bases from V and 5 bases from J, with 12 bases between. The length of the CDR3 is 12 residues. The CDR3 DNA sequence: TGCAGCGTTCCGGGGCCTAGTTATGGCTACACCTTC. Translating it yields CSVPGPSYGYTF.

The V gene is TRBV28, the J gene TRBJ2-2; unclear D gene. Trimming shortened V by 3 bases and J by 6 bases, and 8 bases separated the two germline ends. Looked up from germline, CDR1 is MDHEN and CDR2 is SYDVKM. This CDR3 is built from 13 residues. The CDR3 protein is CASSFYEAGELFF. For the CDR3, the DNA is TGTGCCAGCAGTTTTTATGAGGCCGGGGAGCTGTTTTTT.

The chain joins TRBV24-1 to TRBJ2-2; 7 nucleotides match TRBD1. Germline V gene lookup returns CDR1 KGHDR and CDR2 SFDVKD. This CDR3 spans 16 amino acids. The V and J ends lost 3 bases and 2 bases, in that order; junction bases with no gene match: 5. This CDR3 is CATSDRDRLNTGELFF. The CDR3 coding sequence is TGTGCCACCAGTGATCGGGACAGACTCAACACCGGGGAGCTGTTTTTT.

V and J are TRBV6-6 and TRBJ1-5; D remains ambiguous. There are 12 residues in the CDR3. V lost 5 bases and J 9 bases, leaving 11 bases between the germline ends. Germline V gene lookup returns CDR1 MNHNY and CDR2 SVGAGI (reference sequence). The chain's CDR3 is CASSGAPPPQHF. The CDR3 region has the DNA TGTGCCAGCAGTGGAGCCCCACCGCCCCAGCATTTT.

This rearrangement joins TRBV7-2 to TRBJ2-1; 12 nucleotides align to TRBD2. Germline V gene lookup returns CDR1 SGHTA and CDR2 FQGNSA. The ends lost 7 bases at V and 9 bases at J; junction bases unmatched: 13. The CDR3 length is 16 residues. The CDR3 nucleotides are TGTGCCAGCACCCTCGGTTCTAGCGGGGGGGTCGGTGAGCAGTTCTTC. This codes for CASTLGSSGGVGEQFF. Drawing the rest from reference TRBV7-2 and TRBJ2-1, the complete variable domain is GAGVSQSPSNKVTEKGKDVELRCDPISGHTALYWYRQSLGQGLEFLIYFQGNSAPDKSGLPSDRFSAERTGGSVSTLTIQRTQQEDSAVYLCASTLGSSGGVGEQFFGPGTRLTVL.

This chain connects TRBV28 to TRBJ2-7; TRBD2 is a possible D gene (5 bases). The germline V gene has CDR1 MDHEN and CDR2 SYDVKM. CDR3 length: 14 residues. V lost 7 bases and J 9 bases, leaving 22 bases between the germline ends. The CDR3 protein is CASTLSTNGIGQYF. CDR3 coding DNA: TGTGCCAGCACTCTCTCGACTAACGGCATCGGGCAGTACTTC.

The rearrangement links TRBV4-2 to TRBJ1-1; the D gene is possibly TRBD1 (5 bases). This CDR3 is built from 15 residues. Per the germline V gene, CDR1 is LGHNA and CDR2 is YNFKEQ. The V gene lost 1 base and the J gene lost 3 bases, with 12 bases spanning the gap. For the CDR3, the DNA is TGTGCCAGCAGCCAAGTGGAAGGGGACTACACTGAAGCTTTCTTT. It specifies CASSQVEGDYTEAFF.

CDR3: CAISGSGGDMYNEQFF. Written as DNA, the CDR3 is TGTGCCATCAGTGGCAGTGGGGGGGACATGTACAATGAGCAGTTCTTC. This chain links TRBV10-3 with TRBJ2-1; D possibly corresponds to TRBD2 (7 bases). The V end lost 4 bases, the J end lost 4 bases, and 17 bases lay between the germline ends. CDR1 ENHRY and CDR2 SYGVKD come from the germline V gene. The CDR3 consists of 16 residues.

Only one count was recorded for this clone. This chain uses TRBV6-5 with TRBJ2-1; 14 positions agree with TRBD2. The CDR3 has 15 residues. CDR1 and CDR2 from the germline V gene are MNHEY and SVGAGI. Trimming at V came to 5 bases and at J to 7 bases, leaving 4 bases not matched to a gene. This CDR3 reads CASSIRLAGGNEQFF. The CDR3 region has the DNA TGTGCCAGCAGTATACGACTAGCGGGGGGGAATGAGCAGTTCTTC.

The chain has TRBV14 and TRBJ2-7; D unresolved. Germline CDR1 and CDR2: SGHDN and FVKESK. The CDR3 consists of 13 residues. The V gene lost 1 base and the J gene lost 0 bases, with 4 bases spanning the gap. The CDR3 bases are TGTGCCAGCAGCCAAGTATCCTCCTACGAGCAGTACTTC. Protein sequence: CASSQVSSYEQYF. Combining the CDR3 with reference TRBV14 and TRBJ2-7 gives the whole variable domain EAGVTQFPSHSVIEKGQTVTLRCDPISGHDNLYWYRRVMGKEIKFLLHFVKESKQDESGMPNNRFLAERTGGTYSTLKVQPAELEDSGVYFCASSQVSSYEQYFGPGTRLTVT.

The chain joins TRBV5-1 to TRBJ1-6; D is possibly TRBD1 (6 bases). The V and J ends lost 4 bases and 9 bases respectively, with 14 bases between them. Looked up from germline, CDR1 is SGHRS and CDR2 is YFSETQ. CDR3 size: 14 residues. The CDR3 DNA sequence: TGCGCCAGCAGCCTTGAGGGGGGATCTTCACCCCTCCACTTT. This translates into CASSLEGGSSPLHF.

This clone appeared once. The chain uses TRBV28 and TRBJ1-6; no reliable D call. Trimming removed 8 bases at V and 7 bases at J, with 12 bases between. This CDR3 has 13 amino acids. The germline V gene has CDR1 MDHEN and CDR2 SYDVKM. CDR3 amino acids: CASLSDENSPLHF. CDR3 nucleotides: TGTGCCAGCCTATCGGATGAGAATTCACCCCTCCACTTT.

V is TRBV7-9 and J is TRBJ2-5; 10 bases match TRBD2. This CDR3 spans 16 amino acids. V gave up 1 base and J gave up 5 bases; unmatched junction bases: 7. CDR1 and CDR2 (germline): SEHNR, FQNEAQ (reference sequence). DNA of the CDR3: TGTGCCAGCAGCTTAGTAGTCTCTAGCGGGAGTGAGACCCAGTACTTC. Translation: CASSLVVSSGSETQYF.

The genes are TRBV5-1 and TRBJ2-5, with 7 bases lining up with TRBD1. Germline trimming cut 4 bases from V and 5 bases from J; bases unmatched to any gene: 11. Germline CDR1 is SGHRS and CDR2 is YFSETQ. The CDR3 loop spans 15 amino acids. CDR3 sequence: CASSPGQRSTETQYF. CDR3 in DNA: TGCGCCAGCAGCCCGGGACAGAGGAGTACGGAGACCCAGTACTTC.